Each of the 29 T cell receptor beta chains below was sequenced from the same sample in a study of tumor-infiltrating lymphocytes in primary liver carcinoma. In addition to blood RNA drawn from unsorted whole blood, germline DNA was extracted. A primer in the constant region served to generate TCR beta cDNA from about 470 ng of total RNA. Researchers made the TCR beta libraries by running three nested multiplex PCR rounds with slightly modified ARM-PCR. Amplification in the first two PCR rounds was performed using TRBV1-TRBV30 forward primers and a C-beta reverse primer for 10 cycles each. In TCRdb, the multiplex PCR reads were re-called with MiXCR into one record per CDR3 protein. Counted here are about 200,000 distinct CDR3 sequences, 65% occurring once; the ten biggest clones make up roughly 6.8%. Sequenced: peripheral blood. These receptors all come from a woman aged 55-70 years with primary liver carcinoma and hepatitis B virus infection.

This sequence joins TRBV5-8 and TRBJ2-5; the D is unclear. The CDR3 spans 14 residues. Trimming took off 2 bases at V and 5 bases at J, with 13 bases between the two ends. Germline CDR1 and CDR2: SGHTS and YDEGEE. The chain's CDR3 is CASSLAYASETQYF. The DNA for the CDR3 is TGTGCCAGCAGCTTAGCTTATGCTTCGGAGACCCAGTACTTC. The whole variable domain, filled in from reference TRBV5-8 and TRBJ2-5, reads EAGVTQSPTHLIKTRGQQATLRCSPISGHTSVYWYQQALGLGLQFLLWYDEGEERNRGNFPPRFSGRQFPNYSSELNVNALELEDSALYLCASSLAYASETQYFGPGTRLLVL.

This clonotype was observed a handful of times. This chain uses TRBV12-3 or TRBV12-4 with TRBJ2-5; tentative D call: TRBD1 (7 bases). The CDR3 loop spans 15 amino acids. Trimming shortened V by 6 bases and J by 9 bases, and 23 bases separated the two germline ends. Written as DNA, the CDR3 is TGTGCCAGCAGCTATAGGCAGGGGGGAGGTGAGTCCCAGTACTTC. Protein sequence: CASSYRQGGGESQYF.

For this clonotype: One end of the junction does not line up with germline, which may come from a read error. CDR3 nucleotides: TGTGCCAGCAGCCCAGATGTCTCCTACTATGGCTACATCTTC. Protein sequence: CASSPDVSYYGYIF. The gene calls are TRBV11-3 and TRBJ1-2; D ambiguous. CDR1 and CDR2 (germline): SGHNT, YENEEA. This CDR3 is 14 amino acids long.

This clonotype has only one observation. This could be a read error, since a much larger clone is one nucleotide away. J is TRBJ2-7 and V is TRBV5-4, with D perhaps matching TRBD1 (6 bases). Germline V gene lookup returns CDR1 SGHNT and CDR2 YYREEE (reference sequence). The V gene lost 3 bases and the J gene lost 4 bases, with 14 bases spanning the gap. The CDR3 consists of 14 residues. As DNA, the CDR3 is TGTGCCAGCAGCTACGGGATAGGGGGATACGAGCAGTACTTC. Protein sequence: CASSYGIGGYEQYF. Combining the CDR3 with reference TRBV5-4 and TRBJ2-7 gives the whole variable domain ETGVTQSPTHLIKTRGQQVTLRCSSQSGHNTVSWYQQALGQGPQFIFQYYREEENGRGNFPPRFSGLQFPNYSSELNVNALELDDSALYLCASSYGIGGYEQYFGPGTRLTVT.

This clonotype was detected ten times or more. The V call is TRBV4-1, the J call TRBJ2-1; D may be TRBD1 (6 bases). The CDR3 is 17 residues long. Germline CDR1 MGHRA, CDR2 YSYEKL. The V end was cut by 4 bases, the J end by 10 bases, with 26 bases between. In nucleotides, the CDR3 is TGCGCCAGCAGCCTCCCTAGAAGCAGGGACCTTAGGGGGGAGCAGTTCTTC. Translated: CASSLPRSRDLRGEQFF.

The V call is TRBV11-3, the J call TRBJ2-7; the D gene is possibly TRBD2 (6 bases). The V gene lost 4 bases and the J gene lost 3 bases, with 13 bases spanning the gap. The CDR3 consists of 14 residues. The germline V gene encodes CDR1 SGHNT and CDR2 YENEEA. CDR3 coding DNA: TGTGCCAGCAGCTCGGTCGGGAGCTTCTACGAGCAGTACTTC. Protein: CASSSVGSFYEQYF.

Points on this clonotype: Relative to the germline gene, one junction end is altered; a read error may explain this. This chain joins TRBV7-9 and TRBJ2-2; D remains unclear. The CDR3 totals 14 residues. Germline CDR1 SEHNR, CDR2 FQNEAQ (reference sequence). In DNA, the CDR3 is TGTACCAGCACCCCTCGGACCAACACCGGGGAGCTGTTTTTT. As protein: CTSTPRTNTGELFF.

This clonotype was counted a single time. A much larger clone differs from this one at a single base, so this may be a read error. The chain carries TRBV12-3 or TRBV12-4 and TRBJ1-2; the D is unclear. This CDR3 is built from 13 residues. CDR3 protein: CASTTRGSYGYIF. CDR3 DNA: TGTGCCAGCACCACAAGAGGGTCTTATGGCTACATCTTC.

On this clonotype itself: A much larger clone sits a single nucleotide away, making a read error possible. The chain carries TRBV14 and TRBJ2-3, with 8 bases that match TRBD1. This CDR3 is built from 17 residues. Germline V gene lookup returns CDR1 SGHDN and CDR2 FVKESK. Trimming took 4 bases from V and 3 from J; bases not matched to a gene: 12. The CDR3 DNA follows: TGTGCCAGCAGCCTAGACAGGGGATCTTTTCAGACAGATACGCAGTATTTT. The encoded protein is CASSLDRGSFQTDTQYF.

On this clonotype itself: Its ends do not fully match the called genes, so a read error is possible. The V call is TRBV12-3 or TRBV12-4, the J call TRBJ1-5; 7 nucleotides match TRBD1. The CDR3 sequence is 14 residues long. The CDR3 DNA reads TGTTCCAGCAGGCCAGGGGGAAGCAATCAGCCCCAGCATTTT. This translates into CSSRPGGSNQPQHF.

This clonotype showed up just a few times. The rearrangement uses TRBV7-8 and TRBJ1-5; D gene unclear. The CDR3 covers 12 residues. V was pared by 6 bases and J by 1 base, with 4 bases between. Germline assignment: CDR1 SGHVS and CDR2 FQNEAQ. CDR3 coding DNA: TGTGCCAGCAGTTTAAGCAATCAGCCCCAGCATTTT. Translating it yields CASSLSNQPQHF.

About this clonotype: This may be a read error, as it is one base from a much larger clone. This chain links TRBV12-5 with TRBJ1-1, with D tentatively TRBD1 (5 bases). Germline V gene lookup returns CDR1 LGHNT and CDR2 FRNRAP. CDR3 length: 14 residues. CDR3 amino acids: CSSSPETANTEAFF. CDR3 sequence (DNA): TGTTCTAGTTCCCCAGAGACAGCGAACACTGAAGCTTTCTTT.

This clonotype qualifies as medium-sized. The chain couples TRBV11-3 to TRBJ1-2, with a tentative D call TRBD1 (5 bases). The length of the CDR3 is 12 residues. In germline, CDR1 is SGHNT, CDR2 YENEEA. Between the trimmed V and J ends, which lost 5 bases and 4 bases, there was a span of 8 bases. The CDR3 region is CASSMGPYGYTF. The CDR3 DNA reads TGTGCCAGCAGCATGGGACCCTATGGCTACACCTTC.

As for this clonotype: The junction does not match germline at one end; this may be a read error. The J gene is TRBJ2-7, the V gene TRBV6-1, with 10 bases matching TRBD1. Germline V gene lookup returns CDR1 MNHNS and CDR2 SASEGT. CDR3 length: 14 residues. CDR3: CASSEALTGGERYF. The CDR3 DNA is TGTGCCAGCAGTGAAGCACTGACAGGGGGCGAGCGGTACTTC.

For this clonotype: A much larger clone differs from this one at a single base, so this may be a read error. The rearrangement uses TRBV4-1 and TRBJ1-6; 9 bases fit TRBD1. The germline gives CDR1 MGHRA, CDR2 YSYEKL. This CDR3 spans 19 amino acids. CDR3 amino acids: CASIQGGPYGDRANSPLHF. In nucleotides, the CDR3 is TGCGCCAGCATCCAAGGCGGACCTTATGGGGACAGGGCGAATTCACCCCTCCACTTT.

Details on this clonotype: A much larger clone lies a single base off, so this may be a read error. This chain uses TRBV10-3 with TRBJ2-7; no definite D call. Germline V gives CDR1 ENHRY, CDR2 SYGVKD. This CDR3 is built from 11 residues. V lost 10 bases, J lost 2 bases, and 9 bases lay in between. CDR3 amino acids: CATRQTYEQYF. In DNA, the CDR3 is TGTGCCACCAGGCAAACCTACGAGCAGTACTTC.

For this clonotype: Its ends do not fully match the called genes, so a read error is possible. CDR3 in amino acids: CASNWGGEGTYNEQFF. As DNA, the CDR3 is TGTGCAAGCAACTGGGGGGGGGAGGGGACCTACAATGAGCAGTTCTTC. This rearrangement joins TRBV11-2 to TRBJ2-1, with TRBD2 matching over 7 bases. The germline gives CDR1 SGHAT, CDR2 FQNNGV. This CDR3 has 16 amino acids.

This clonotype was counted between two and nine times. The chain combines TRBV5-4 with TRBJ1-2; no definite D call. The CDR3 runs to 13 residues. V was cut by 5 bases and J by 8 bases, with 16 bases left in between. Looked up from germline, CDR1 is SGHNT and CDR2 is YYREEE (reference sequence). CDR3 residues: CASSRPRIRGYTF. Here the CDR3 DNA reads TGTGCCAGCAGTCGACCGCGGATCAGGGGCTACACCTTC.

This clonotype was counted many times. CDR3 DNA sequence: TGTGCCAGCAGCCCTAGCTCCTCTGGGGCCAACGTCCTGACTTTC. Its translation: CASSPSSSGANVLTF. V is TRBV4-2 and J is TRBJ2-6; D possibly corresponds to TRBD2 (5 bases). The CDR3 extends over 15 amino acids. V dropped 4 bases and J dropped 0 bases, with 7 bases sitting between them. Germline loops: CDR1 LGHNA, CDR2 YNFKEQ.

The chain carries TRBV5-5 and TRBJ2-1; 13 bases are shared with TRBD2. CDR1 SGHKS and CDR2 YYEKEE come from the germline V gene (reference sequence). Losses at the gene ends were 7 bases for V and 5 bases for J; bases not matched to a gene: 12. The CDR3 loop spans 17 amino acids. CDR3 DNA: TGTGCCAGCGGCCACGGACTAACTAGCGGGAGGGACAATGAGCAGTTCTTC. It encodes CASGHGLTSGRDNEQFF.

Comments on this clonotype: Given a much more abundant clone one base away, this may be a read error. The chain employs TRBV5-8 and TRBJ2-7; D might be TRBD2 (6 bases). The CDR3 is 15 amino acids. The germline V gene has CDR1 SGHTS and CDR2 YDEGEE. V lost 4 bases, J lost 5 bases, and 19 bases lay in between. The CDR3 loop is CASSMLGGSLDEQYF. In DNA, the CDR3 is TGTGCCAGCAGCATGTTGGGAGGATCTCTCGACGAGCAGTACTTC.

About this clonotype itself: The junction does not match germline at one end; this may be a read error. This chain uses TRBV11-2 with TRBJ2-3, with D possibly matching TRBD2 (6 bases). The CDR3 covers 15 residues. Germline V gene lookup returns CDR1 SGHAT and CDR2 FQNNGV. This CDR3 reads CASSPGLLGPDTQYF. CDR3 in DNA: TGTGCCAGCAGCCCTGGACTATTGGGCCCAGATACGCAATATTTT.

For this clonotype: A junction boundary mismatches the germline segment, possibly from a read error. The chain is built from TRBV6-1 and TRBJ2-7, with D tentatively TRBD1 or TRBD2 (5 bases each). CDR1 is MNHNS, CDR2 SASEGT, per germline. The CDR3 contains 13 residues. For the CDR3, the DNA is TGTGTCAGCACTCCGCACGGGACCTACGAGCAATACTTC. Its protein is CVSTPHGTYEQYF.

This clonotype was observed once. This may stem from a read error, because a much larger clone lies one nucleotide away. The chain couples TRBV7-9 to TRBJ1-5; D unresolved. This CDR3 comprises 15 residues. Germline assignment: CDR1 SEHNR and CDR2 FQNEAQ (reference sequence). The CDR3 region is CTSSLSSGGNQPQHF. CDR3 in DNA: TGTACCAGCAGCTTATCCTCCGGGGGCAATCAGCCCCAGCATTTT.

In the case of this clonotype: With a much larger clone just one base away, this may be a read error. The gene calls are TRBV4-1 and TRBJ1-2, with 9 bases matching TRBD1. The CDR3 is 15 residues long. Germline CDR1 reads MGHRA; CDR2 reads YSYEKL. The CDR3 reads CASNQEDRGSGGYTF. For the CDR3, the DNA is TGCGCCAGCAACCAAGAGGACAGGGGTTCTGGTGGCTACACCTTC.

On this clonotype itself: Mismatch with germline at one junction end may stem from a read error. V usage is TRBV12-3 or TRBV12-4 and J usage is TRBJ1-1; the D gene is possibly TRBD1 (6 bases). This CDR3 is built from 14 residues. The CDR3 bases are TGTGCCAGCACCCACGTGCGAGGGGGAACTGAAGTTTACTTT. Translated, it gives CASTHVRGGTEVYF.

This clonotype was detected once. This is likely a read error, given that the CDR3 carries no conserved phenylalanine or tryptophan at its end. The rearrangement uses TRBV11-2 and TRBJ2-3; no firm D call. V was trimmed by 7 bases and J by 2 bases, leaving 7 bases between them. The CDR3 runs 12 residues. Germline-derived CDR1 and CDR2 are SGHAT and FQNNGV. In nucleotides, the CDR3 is TGTGCCAGCACAGGTGCCACAGATACGCAGTATTCT. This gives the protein CASTGATDTQYS.

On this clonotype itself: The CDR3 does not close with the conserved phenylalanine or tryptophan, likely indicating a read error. The chain's CDR3 is CASSQQITGELFL. Here the CDR3 DNA reads TGTGCCAGCAGCCAACAGATCACCGGGGAGCTGTTTTTA. The chain is built from TRBV12-3 or TRBV12-4 and TRBJ2-2; D gene ambiguous. The V and J ends lost 6 bases and 4 bases respectively, with 9 bases between them. This CDR3 region has 13 residues.

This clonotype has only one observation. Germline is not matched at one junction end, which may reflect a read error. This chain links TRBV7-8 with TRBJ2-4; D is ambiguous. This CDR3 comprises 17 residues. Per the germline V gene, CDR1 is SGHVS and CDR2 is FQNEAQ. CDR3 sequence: CASSPLAPSIAKNIEYF. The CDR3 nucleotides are TGTGCCAGCAGCCCCCTGGCCCCCTCTATAGCCAAAAACATTGAGTACTTC.